The entry below gives a single TCR beta chain sequence along with its context. Its target is unknown. The CDR3 loop spans 12 amino acids. Trimming took 8 bases from V and 2 from J, leaving 10 bases between them. The germline V gene encodes CDR1 MNHNY and CDR2 SVGAGI (reference sequence). TCRdb's copy holds only in-frame clones and misses some; the assay was immunoSEQ multiplex PCR. The table has roughly 2,500,000 clones, approximately 94% seen once; the top ten hold approximately 0.37%. The data were taken from a study of shared clonotypes between healthy human individuals. The study's findings and limits: Clonotypes that were shared across a handful of donors made up approximately 5% of naive CD4 clonotypes. Donor clonotype sharing was expected to depend on sequencing depth. There were few donors, and this limited the genetic and exposure-history diversity represented. It was the non-shared clonotypes that had lower generation probabilities than clonotypes shared by all four donors.

The source material was naive CD4+ T cells from PBMCs. Subset described: CD45RA+ positively selected. The receptor was derived from a young man in good health. Some clones in this sample may be carry-over from other donors' samples. The chain couples TRBV6-6 to TRBJ2-7, with a weak D call TRBD1 (5 bases). The CDR3 DNA is TGTGCCAGCGGCTACAGGACCTACGAGCAGTACTTC. Its protein is CASGYRTYEQYF.